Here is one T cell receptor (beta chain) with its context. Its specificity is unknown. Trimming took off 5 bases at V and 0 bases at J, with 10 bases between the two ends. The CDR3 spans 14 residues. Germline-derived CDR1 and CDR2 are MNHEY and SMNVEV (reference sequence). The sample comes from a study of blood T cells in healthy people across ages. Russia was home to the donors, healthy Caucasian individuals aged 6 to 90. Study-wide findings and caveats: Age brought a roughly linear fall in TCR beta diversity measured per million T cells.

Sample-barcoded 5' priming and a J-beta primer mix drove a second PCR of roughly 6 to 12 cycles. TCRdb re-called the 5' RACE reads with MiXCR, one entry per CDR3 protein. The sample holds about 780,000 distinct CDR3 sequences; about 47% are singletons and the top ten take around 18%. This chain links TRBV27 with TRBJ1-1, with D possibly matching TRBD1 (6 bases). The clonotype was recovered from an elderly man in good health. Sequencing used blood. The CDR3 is CASSPGAMNTEAFF. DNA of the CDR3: TGTGCCAGCAGTCCAGGGGCTATGAACACTGAAGCTTTCTTT.